What follows is one TCR beta chain and its context. The entry originates in a study of blood T cell repertoires in COVID-19. Study at large: Researchers got acute and convalescent COVID-19 samples from the United States, Italy and Spain. PBMCs, B-cell-depleted T cells, or T cells provided the cDNA or gDNA that made up the material.

V gave up 3 bases and J gave up 0 bases; unmatched junction bases: 1. CDR3 length equals 14 residues. The germline gives CDR1 LNHDA, CDR2 SQIVND (reference sequence). How the authors handled the data: For nucleated cells, counts were estimated from reference gene primer amplification. Only in-frame clones appear in the TCRdb table, and some are missing; sequencing was by immunoSEQ multiplex PCR. V and J calls and clone size are those listed in that table; D and trimming were worked out from the DNA. This sample carries a few hundred thousand clones, roughly 86% of them seen once, and the ten largest clones take about 9.8%.

This chain joins TRBV19 and TRBJ2-7; 8 bases match TRBD2. This clonotype originated in a man aged 35-49 years who had recovered from COVID-19. Sequencing used peripheral blood. The CDR3 bases are TGTGCCAGTAGTATTAGCGGGAACTCCTACGAGCAGTACTTC. Protein sequence: CASSISGNSYEQYF.